This T cell receptor beta chain was documented in a study of cytomegalovirus exposure and HLA in healthy donors. A remark on this clone: Its antigen is undetermined.

This PCR relied on a set of 60 Vbeta primers and 13 Jbeta primers. TCRdb's copy holds only in-frame clones and misses some; the assay was immunoSEQ multiplex PCR. The top ten hold more than 4% of the sample, which has approximately 160,000 clones, roughly 86% seen once. This CDR3 has 11 amino acids. The V end lost 5 bases, the J end lost 11 bases, and 12 bases lay between the germline ends. The V gene's germline CDR1 is SGHAT and CDR2 FQNNGV. Whole-study findings and limits: Reportedly, TCR beta sequences accurately predicted HLA-A and HLA-B alleles in most subjects.

V usage is TRBV11-2 and J usage is TRBJ1-2; D is ambiguous. The sequencing input was PBMCs. This clonotype was obtained from a girl aged 10-17 years in good health and CMV-seropositive. Written as DNA, the CDR3 is TGTGCCAGCAGCAAAGGAGGGCGGTACACCTTC. It yields the protein CASSKGGRYTF.